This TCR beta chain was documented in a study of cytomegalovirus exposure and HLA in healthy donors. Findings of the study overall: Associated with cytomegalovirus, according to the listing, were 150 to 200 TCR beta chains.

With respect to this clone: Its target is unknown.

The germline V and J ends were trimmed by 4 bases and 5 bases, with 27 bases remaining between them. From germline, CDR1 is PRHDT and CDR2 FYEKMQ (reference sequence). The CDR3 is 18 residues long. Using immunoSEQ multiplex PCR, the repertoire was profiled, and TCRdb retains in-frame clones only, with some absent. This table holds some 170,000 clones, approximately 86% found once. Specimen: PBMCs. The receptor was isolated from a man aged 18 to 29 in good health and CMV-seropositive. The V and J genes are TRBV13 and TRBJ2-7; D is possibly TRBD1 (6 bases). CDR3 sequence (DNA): TGTGCCAGCAGCTCGCAGGCAGTGCCCGGGACAAAGGTAGACGAGCAGTACTTC. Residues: CASSSQAVPGTKVDEQYF.